The next 31 T cell receptor beta chains were all read from a single sample in a study of OX40 agonist ivuxolimab in advanced cancers. Profiled with immunoSEQ multiplex PCR; TCRdb holds only in-frame clones, not every one. The sample shows more than 60,000 clones, about three quarters of them seen only once. The starting material was CD4+ or CD8+ T cells sorted from blood, obtained in a trial of the OX40 agonist ivuxolimab. These receptors all come from an adult with an advanced solid tumor such as melanoma, head and neck, liver or kidney cancer.

This chain joins TRBV10-3 and TRBJ2-3; D could derive from TRBD1 or TRBD2 (5 bases each). Looked up from germline, CDR1 is ENHRY and CDR2 is SYGVKD. V was trimmed by 6 bases and J by 6 bases, leaving 10 bases between them. CDR3 length: 12 residues. The CDR3 coding sequence is TGTGCCATCAGCCACGAGGGGGATACGCAGTATTTT. Amino acid sequence: CAISHEGDTQYF.

The genes are TRBV29-1 and TRBJ2-3; TRBD2 aligns across 9 bases. The CDR3 spans 16 residues. V dropped 6 bases and J dropped 2; count of bases not matched to a gene: 12. Germline V gives CDR1 SQVTM, CDR2 ANQGSEA. The CDR3: CSVRRGLAGYTDTQYF. CDR3 in DNA: TGCAGCGTCCGACGGGGCCTAGCGGGGTACACAGATACGCAGTATTTT.

The J gene is TRBJ2-5, the V gene TRBV28; 7 bases line up with TRBD1. The V gene's germline CDR1 is MDHEN and CDR2 SYDVKM. The CDR3 length is 12 residues. Germline trimming cut 10 bases from V and 2 bases from J; bases unmatched to any gene: 4. The DNA of the CDR3 is TGTGCCACCGGGGACAGACAAGAGACCCAGTACTTC. It is translated as CATGDRQETQYF.

The chain is built from TRBV11-3 and TRBJ1-2; the match to TRBD1 covers 7 bases. The V and J ends lost 5 bases and 6 bases, in that order; junction bases with no gene match: 9. Germline assignment: CDR1 SGHNT and CDR2 YENEEA. The CDR3 totals 14 residues. DNA of the CDR3: TGTGCCAGCAGCCTAGGGGGCAGCCTAAATGGCTACACCTTC. It translates to CASSLGGSLNGYTF.

This clone has a handful of counts. This chain uses TRBV9 with TRBJ2-5; TRBD2 matches at 12 bases. Trimming at V came to 3 bases and at J to 3 bases, leaving 3 bases not matched to a gene. Germline CDR1 reads SGDLS; CDR2 reads YYNGEE. The CDR3 totals 15 residues. The CDR3 DNA reads as TGTGCCAGCAGCGCAACTAGCGGGGGGAAAGAGACCCAGTACTTC. It codes for CASSATSGGKETQYF. Together with reference TRBV9 and TRBJ2-5, the CDR3 gives the full variable domain: DSGVTQTPKHLITATGQRVTLRCSPRSGDLSVYWYQQSLDQGLQFLIQYYNGEERAKGNILERFSAQQFPDLHSELNLSSLELGDSALYFCASSATSGGKETQYFGPGTRLLVL.

The chain combines TRBV19 with TRBJ2-1; TRBD2 matches 13 bases. Germline trimming cut 3 bases from V and 6 bases from J; bases unmatched to any gene: 11. Germline CDR1 is LNHDA and CDR2 is SQIVND (reference sequence). The CDR3 loop spans 18 amino acids. CDR3 in DNA: TGTGCCAGTAGTATCCGGATACTAGCGGGAGGGATCAGCAATGAGCAGTTCTTC. Residues: CASSIRILAGGISNEQFF.

The gene calls are TRBV28 and TRBJ2-3; 9 bases align to TRBD2. This CDR3 region has 15 residues. CDR1 and CDR2 from the germline V gene are MDHEN and SYDVKM. V dropped 8 bases and J dropped 1; count of bases not matched to a gene: 7. CDR3 sequence: CASVGTSWGTDTQYF. The CDR3, as DNA: TGTGCCAGCGTGGGGACTAGCTGGGGCACAGATACGCAGTATTTT.

The chain combines TRBV29-1 with TRBJ2-2; D is possibly TRBD1 (6 bases). The length of the CDR3 is 14 residues. Trimming removed 7 bases from V and 0 bases from J, with 12 bases in between. Germline-derived CDR1 and CDR2 are SQVTM and ANQGSEA. CDR3 nucleotide sequence: TGCAGCGCAGGGGACAACGCGAACACCGGGGAGCTGTTTTTT. This translates into CSAGDNANTGELFF.

This clone was observed a few times. The chain couples TRBV30 to TRBJ1-1; D uncertain. Trimming took off 4 bases at V and 6 bases at J, with 21 bases between the two ends. This CDR3 has 15 amino acids. The germline V gene has CDR1 GTSNPN and CDR2 SVGIG (reference sequence). The CDR3 sequence is CAWTIGTLARSEAFF. CDR3 DNA sequence: TGTGCCTGGACTATCGGAACCCTTGCTCGGTCTGAAGCTTTCTTT.

This clone was seen a handful of times. The chain recombines TRBV15 with TRBJ1-6; the match to TRBD1 covers 9 bases. The CDR3 contains 16 residues. The V gene end was trimmed by 3 bases and the J gene end by 6 bases; junction bases not matched to a gene: 6. Germline assignment: CDR1 LNHNV and CDR2 YYDKDF (reference sequence). CDR3 bases: TGTGCCACCAGCAGGGACTTGGACAGGGGTAATTCACCCCTCCACTTT. Translating it yields CATSRDLDRGNSPLHF.

The V gene is TRBV28, the J gene TRBJ2-5, with 7 bases matching TRBD1. CDR1 and CDR2 from the germline V gene are MDHEN and SYDVKM. V was clipped by 9 bases and J by 5 bases; unmatched bases: 6. The CDR3 spans 12 residues. CDR3 protein: CASQGEVETQYF. DNA for the CDR3: TGTGCCAGTCAGGGGGAAGTGGAGACCCAGTACTTC. The full variable domain, completed using reference TRBV28 and TRBJ2-5, is DVKVTQSSRYLVKRTGEKVFLECVQDMDHENMFWYRQDPGLGLRLIYFSYDVKMKEKGDIPEGYSVSREKKERFSLILESASTNQTSMYLCASQGEVETQYFGPGTRLLVL.

J is TRBJ2-1 and V is TRBV28, with D tentatively TRBD1 or TRBD2 (5 bases each). The V and J ends lost 6 bases and 0 bases respectively, with 15 bases between them. Germline CDR1 MDHEN, CDR2 SYDVKM. The CDR3 loop spans 16 amino acids. The CDR3 region has the DNA TGTGCCAGCAGCCGCCTGGGACGGAACTCCTACAATGAGCAGTTCTTC. Protein sequence: CASSRLGRNSYNEQFF.

V and J are TRBV9 and TRBJ2-6; 12 positions agree with TRBD2. V lost 2 bases, J lost 4 bases, and 4 bases stayed unmatched. CDR3 length equals 17 residues. CDR1 and CDR2 (germline): SGDLS, YYNGEE. The CDR3 loop is CASSVLTSGSGANVLTF. CDR3 nucleotides: TGTGCCAGCAGCGTTTTGACTAGCGGGAGCGGGGCCAACGTCCTGACTTTC.

CDR3 nucleotide sequence: TGCGCCAGCAGCCGGGGGGACAGGTTTATGAACACTGAAGCTTTCTTT. As protein: CASSRGDRFMNTEAFF. The chain links TRBV4-1 to TRBJ1-1; 8 bases line up with TRBD1. V shed 4 bases and J 0 bases; nucleotides not matched to a gene: 7. Germline CDR1 MGHRA, CDR2 YSYEKL. The CDR3 consists of 16 residues.

This chain links TRBV4-2 with TRBJ1-1, with unresolved D. Germline V CDR1 and CDR2: LGHNA, YNFKEQ. CDR3 length equals 14 residues. V was pared by 0 bases and J by 6 bases, with 11 bases between. The CDR3 bases are TGTGCCAGCAGCCAAGAGGATAAGGGTGCTGAAGCTTTCTTT. Translating it yields CASSQEDKGAEAFF.

This chain connects TRBV11-2 to TRBJ2-5; TRBD2 agrees at 11 bases. Unmatched junction bases numbered 4, after V lost 5 bases and J lost 5 bases. The CDR3 has 14 residues. Germline loops: CDR1 SGHAT, CDR2 FQNNGV. In DNA form, the CDR3 reads TGTGCCAGCAGCATTAGCGGGGGGGCGGAGACCCAGTACTTC. Protein sequence: CASSISGGAETQYF.

The rearrangement links TRBV28 to TRBJ1-5, with a possible D match to TRBD1 (5 bases). The CDR3 is made up of 13 amino acids. V lost 6 bases and J 4 bases, leaving 10 bases between the germline ends. The germline gives CDR1 MDHEN, CDR2 SYDVKM. The CDR3 sequence: CASSETVNQPQHF. The CDR3 DNA is TGTGCCAGCAGCGAGACAGTGAATCAGCCCCAGCATTTT. Together with reference TRBV28 and TRBJ1-5, the CDR3 gives the full variable domain: DVKVTQSSRYLVKRTGEKVFLECVQDMDHENMFWYRQDPGLGLRLIYFSYDVKMKEKGDIPEGYSVSREKKERFSLILESASTNQTSMYLCASSETVNQPQHFGDGTRLSIL.

This chain uses TRBV5-1 with TRBJ2-1; no definite D call. This CDR3 is built from 16 residues. The germline V and J ends were trimmed by 4 bases and 0 bases, with 14 bases remaining between them. Per germline, CDR1 SGHRS and CDR2 YFSETQ. CDR3 DNA: TGCGCCAGCAGCCCCTCAACCTTGAGCTCCTACAATGAGCAGTTCTTC. Residues: CASSPSTLSSYNEQFF.

This clone was counted a single time. The V and J genes are TRBV5-6 and TRBJ2-5, with D perhaps matching TRBD1 (7 bases). V shed 4 bases and J shed 4 bases, with 23 bases lying between them. Germline V gene data show CDR1 as SGHDT and CDR2 as YYEEEE. The CDR3 is 17 residues long. The CDR3 loop reads CASSPGDSRGPRETQYF. As DNA, the CDR3 is TGTGCCAGCAGCCCGGGGGACAGCCGGGGTCCAAGAGAGACCCAGTACTTC. Supplemented by reference TRBV5-6 and TRBJ2-5, the full variable domain reads DAGVTQSPTHLIKTRGQQVTLRCSPKSGHDTVSWYQQALGQGPQFIFQYYEEEERQRGNFPDRFSGHQFPNYSSELNVNALLLGDSALYLCASSPGDSRGPRETQYFGPGTRLLVL.

J is TRBJ2-7 and V is TRBV18, with D possibly TRBD1 on 6 matching bases. The CDR3 has 14 amino acids. CDR1 and CDR2 (germline): KGHSH, LQKENI. Trimming pared 4 bases from V and 1 base from J, leaving 11 bases between. CDR3 sequence reads: CASSQDRNSYEQYF. The CDR3, as DNA: TGTGCCAGCTCACAGGACAGAAATTCCTACGAGCAGTACTTC.

J is TRBJ2-5 and V is TRBV28; tentative D call: TRBD1 (6 bases). The J call may be incorrect, as the DNA end agrees better with TRBJ2-7. The CDR3 covers 14 residues. CDR1 MDHEN and CDR2 SYDVKM come from the germline V gene. The CDR3 loop reads CASSPGQAPHEQYF. In DNA, the CDR3 is TGTGCCAGCAGTCCGGGACAAGCTCCCCACGAGCAGTACTTC.

CDR3 nucleotide sequence: TGCGCCAGCAGCTTGCGGCCGGGACTAGCCTTATTCTACGAGCAGTACTTC. Protein product: CASSLRPGLALFYEQYF. V and J are TRBV5-1 and TRBJ2-7, with 9 bases aligning to TRBD2. The germline V gene encodes CDR1 SGHRS and CDR2 YFSETQ. Trimming removed 1 base from V and 3 bases from J; junction bases left unmatched: 11. CDR3 length: 17 amino acids.

The sample holds a few counts of this clone. V is TRBV19 and J is TRBJ1-6; no clear D gene. Per germline, CDR1 LNHDA and CDR2 SQIVND (reference sequence). The CDR3 is made up of 15 amino acids. Trimming cost V 6 bases and J 3 bases, with 12 bases left between them. CDR3 bases: TGTGCCAGTAGGAACTCTTACCTCTATAATTCACCCCTCCACTTT. As protein: CASRNSYLYNSPLHF.

V usage is TRBV5-8 and J usage is TRBJ2-5; D not resolved. Germline V gene lookup returns CDR1 SGHTS and CDR2 YDEGEE. This CDR3 spans 15 amino acids. The germline V and J ends were trimmed by 5 bases and 9 bases, with 23 bases remaining between them. CDR3 residues: CASRPPFGQEMAQYF. The DNA for the CDR3 is TGTGCCAGCAGACCACCGTTCGGGCAGGAGATGGCCCAGTACTTC.

The chain combines TRBV5-4 with TRBJ1-1; D uncertain. The germline CDR1 and CDR2 sequences are SGHNT and YYREEE (reference sequence). The CDR3 length is 13 residues. With 2 bases removed from V and 1 base from J, the gap between germline ends came to 6 bases. The CDR3 DNA follows: TGTGCCAGCAGCTTTGGGAGGAACACTGAAGCTTTCTTT. This translates into CASSFGRNTEAFF.

This chain uses TRBV19 with TRBJ1-6; a possible D gene is TRBD1 (5 bases). V lost 7 bases and J lost 0, with 13 bases in between. The CDR3 covers 16 residues. Looked up from germline, CDR1 is LNHDA and CDR2 is SQIVND (reference sequence). CDR3 DNA: TGTGCCAGTAATGCCGGGGGGAGCTCCTATAATTCACCCCTCCACTTT. Translated, it gives CASNAGGSSYNSPLHF.

This clone was detected only once. The chain couples TRBV7-8 to TRBJ2-3, with 9 bases aligning to TRBD1. Germline lookup yields CDR1 SGHVS and CDR2 FQNEAQ. V was pared by 4 bases and J by 0 bases, with 11 bases of the junction left unmatched. The CDR3 has 18 residues. The CDR3 sequence is CASSYTQGAEVSTDTQYF. Written as DNA, the CDR3 is TGTGCCAGCAGCTACACACAGGGGGCGGAAGTTAGCACAGATACGCAGTATTTT.

This clone was picked up one time. CDR3 loop: CASSRTGPNEKLFF. CDR3 in DNA: TGTGCCAGCAGTCGGACAGGGCCTAATGAAAAACTGTTTTTT. This rearrangement joins TRBV28 to TRBJ1-4, with 8 bases aligning to TRBD1. V lost 5 bases, J lost 3 bases, and 2 bases stayed unmatched. Germline lookup yields CDR1 MDHEN and CDR2 SYDVKM. This CDR3 contains 14 residues.

The gene calls are TRBV11-1 and TRBJ1-6, with D possibly TRBD1 on 5 matching bases. The CDR3 sequence is 16 residues long. Germline values: CDR1 SGHAT, CDR2 FQDESV (reference sequence). V was trimmed by 0 bases and J by 4 bases, leaving 10 bases between them. The CDR3 bases are TGTGCCAGCAGCTTAGCGGGGACGGATTATAATTCACCCCTCCACTTT. Protein: CASSLAGTDYNSPLHF.

The chain couples TRBV29-1 to TRBJ2-1; 15 nucleotides match TRBD2. In germline, CDR1 is SQVTM, CDR2 ANQGSEA. The ends lost 6 bases at V and 1 base at J; junction bases unmatched: 10. CDR3 length equals 18 residues. The CDR3 sequence: CSVVGLAGGFGSYNEQFF. CDR3 nucleotide sequence: TGCAGCGTAGTTGGACTAGCGGGGGGGTTCGGATCCTACAATGAGCAGTTCTTC.

This sequence joins TRBV25-1 and TRBJ2-1, with D possibly being TRBD2 (7 bases). Germline V gene data show CDR1 as MGHDK and CDR2 as SYGVNS. CDR3 length: 14 amino acids. V lost 7 bases, J lost 7 bases, and 17 bases lay in between. The CDR3 spells CASTRSGGANEQFF. In DNA, the CDR3 is TGTGCCAGCACCCGTAGTGGGGGGGCTAATGAGCAGTTCTTC.